This T cell receptor beta chain was identified in a study of glioma-infiltrating T cells. Using RNA template, CDR3s of TCR alpha and beta were amplified with iRepertoire arm-PCR. Input was roughly 95-450 ng of tissue mRNA or PBMC total RNA. TCRdb fed the multiplex PCR reads into MiXCR, producing one record per CDR3 protein. The sample contains under 150,000 distinct CDR3 sequences, roughly 43% of which appear only once. General study results and limits: Gliomas, especially low-grade, showed above-expected tissue-blood divergence; non-neoplastic patients showed below. Only very few CDR3 sequences appeared in both tissue and blood.

Germline V CDR1 and CDR2: KGHSH, LQKENI. CDR3 length: 15 amino acids. The V segment lost 6 bases and the J segment 4 bases; nucleotides outside the gene matches: 7. Comment on this clonotype: The target antigen is unknown.

Sample: glioma tissue, nonneoplastic brain tissue, or PBMCs (not recorded which). V usage is TRBV18 and J usage is TRBJ2-1; TRBD2 aligns across 9 bases. This clonotype originated in a human donor with low-grade glioma or glioblastoma, undergoing nonglioma brain surgery, or in good health (not recorded which). CDR3 sequence (DNA): TGTGCCAGCTCTCGAGCGGGGGGAAATTACAATGAGCAGTTCTTC. It translates to CASSRAGGNYNEQFF.